A selection of T cell receptor beta chains follows, all from one sample in a study of regulatory T cells in long-lasting Graves disease. TCRdb re-derived calls from the multiplex PCR reads in MiXCR, one entry per CDR3 protein. The sample holds hundreds of thousands of distinct CDR3 sequences, 15% to 20% seen once. The same data also contributed to another study, on T cells in Graves' hyperthyroidism and ophthalmopathy.

Material: peripheral blood mononuclear cells (PBMCs), obtained at new diagnosis, from a patient treated with antithyroid drugs. The receptors come from a woman aged 30 to 39 with Graves disease. CDR3s include the opening cysteine and the closing phenylalanine or tryptophan. Each record gives: J gene, D gene, clone size, V gene, CDR3 protein, CDR3 DNA. The D gene is left open where the match is weak. Clone size is not always given. Where it is, it says once, few, many or a class for expanded clones.

j_gene: TRBJ2-3; d_gene: TRBD2; abundance: few; v_gene: TRBV10-2; CDR3aa: CASTRGLAGLTDTQYF; CDR3nt: TGCGCCAGCACCCGGGGACTAGCGGGACTCACAGATACGCAGTATTTT
j_gene: TRBJ1-1; d_gene: -; abundance: many; v_gene: TRBV20-1; CDR3aa: CSAQWGARVNTEAFF; CDR3nt: TGCAGTGCCCAATGGGGCGCCCGGGTGAACACTGAAGCTTTCTTT
j_gene: TRBJ1-2; d_gene: TRBD1; abundance: many; v_gene: TRBV7-8; CDR3aa: CASSDLQGLSYGYTF; CDR3nt: TGTGCCAGCAGCGACCTACAGGGGCTTAGCTATGGCTACACCTTC
j_gene: TRBJ1-1; d_gene: -; abundance: -; v_gene: TRBV30; CDR3aa: CAWTPENTEAFF; CDR3nt: TGTGCCTGGACCCCAGAGAACACTGAAGCTTTCTTT
j_gene: TRBJ2-1; d_gene: -; abundance: many; v_gene: TRBV7-8; CDR3aa: CASSLDSSGTSQFF; CDR3nt: TGTGCCAGCAGCTTAGACTCTTCCGGGACTTCGCAGTTCTTC
j_gene: TRBJ2-3; d_gene: TRBD2; abundance: once; v_gene: TRBV6-1; CDR3aa: CASSQTSGRSHSTDTQYF; CDR3nt: TGTGCCAGCAGTCAGACTAGCGGGAGGTCCCACAGCACAGATACGCAGTATTTT
j_gene: TRBJ1-5; d_gene: -; abundance: -; v_gene: TRBV11-3; CDR3aa: CASSLKRRQPQHF; CDR3nt: TGTGCCAGCAGCTTGAAAAGGCGACAGCCCCAGCATTTT
j_gene: TRBJ2-7; d_gene: -; abundance: few; v_gene: TRBV9; CDR3aa: CASSVALNSYEQYF; CDR3nt: TGTGCCAGCAGCGTGGCTCTAAACTCCTACGAGCAGTACTTC
j_gene: TRBJ2-7; d_gene: -; abundance: many; v_gene: TRBV28; CDR3aa: CASSFYKGRGEGEQYF; CDR3nt: TGTGCCAGCAGTTTCTACAAGGGACGGGGAGAGGGCGAGCAGTACTTC
j_gene: TRBJ1-3; d_gene: -; abundance: few; v_gene: TRBV28; CDR3aa: CASSLLGGGISGNTIYF; CDR3nt: TGTGCCAGCAGTTTACTCGGGGGGGGCATCTCTGGAAACACCATATATTTT
j_gene: TRBJ1-1; d_gene: -; abundance: many; v_gene: TRBV27; CDR3aa: CASSYSQGQVAGAFF; CDR3nt: TGTGCCAGCAGTTATTCCCAGGGTCAGGTTGCTGGTGCTTTCTTT
j_gene: TRBJ1-1; d_gene: -; abundance: -; v_gene: TRBV29-1; CDR3aa: CSVEGGGRTFSAEAFF; CDR3nt: TGCAGCGTTGAGGGGGGAGGTAGGACGTTCTCGGCTGAAGCTTTCTTT
j_gene: TRBJ1-3; d_gene: -; abundance: few; v_gene: TRBV10-3; CDR3aa: CAISEGPLSGNTIYF; CDR3nt: TGTGCCATCAGTGAAGGTCCTCTTTCTGGAAACACCATATATTTT
j_gene: TRBJ2-1; d_gene: -; abundance: many; v_gene: TRBV28; CDR3aa: CASTQPTGQDNEQFF; CDR3nt: TGTGCCAGCACCCAACCAACAGGGCAAGACAATGAGCAGTTCTTC
j_gene: TRBJ2-1; d_gene: TRBD1; abundance: -; v_gene: TRBV20-1; CDR3aa: CSAPGQGASNEQFF; CDR3nt: TGCAGTGCCCCGGGACAGGGGGCGAGCAATGAGCAGTTCTTC
j_gene: TRBJ2-3; d_gene: TRBD1; abundance: many; v_gene: TRBV5-1; CDR3aa: CASSFGDRTTDTQYF; CDR3nt: TGCGCCAGCAGCTTCGGGGACAGGACCACAGATACGCAGTATTTT
j_gene: TRBJ2-2; d_gene: -; abundance: -; v_gene: TRBV7-2; CDR3aa: CASSLAGGASTGELFF; CDR3nt: TGTGCCAGCAGCTTAGCGGGGGGCGCGAGCACCGGGGAGCTGTTTTTT
j_gene: TRBJ2-4; d_gene: TRBD2; abundance: many; v_gene: TRBV13; CDR3aa: CASSASWASGIPNIQYF; CDR3nt: TGTGCCAGCAGCGCAAGTTGGGCTAGCGGGATTCCAAACATTCAGTACTTC
j_gene: TRBJ1-2; d_gene: -; abundance: many; v_gene: TRBV7-8; CDR3aa: CASSSRRTGDGYTF; CDR3nt: TGTGCCAGCAGCTCCCGGCGAACGGGAGACGGCTACACCTTC
j_gene: TRBJ2-1; d_gene: -; abundance: -; v_gene: TRBV19; CDR3aa: CASSIDMGGATFF; CDR3nt: TGTGCCAGTAGTATAGATATGGGGGGAGCGACGTTCTTC
j_gene: TRBJ1-1; d_gene: -; abundance: many; v_gene: TRBV28; CDR3aa: CASRPSVGNTEAFF; CDR3nt: TGTGCCAGCAGGCCCTCCGTAGGGAACACTGAAGCTTTCTTT
j_gene: TRBJ1-2; d_gene: -; abundance: many; v_gene: TRBV11-2; CDR3aa: CASSLTTGSNYGYTF; CDR3nt: TGTGCCAGCAGCCTCACCACAGGGTCTAACTATGGCTACACCTTC
j_gene: TRBJ2-3; d_gene: TRBD2; abundance: many; v_gene: TRBV27; CDR3aa: CASRTNIAGGPRDTQYF; CDR3nt: TGTGCCAGCAGAACCAATATAGCGGGAGGGCCGCGGGATACGCAGTATTTT
j_gene: TRBJ2-7; d_gene: TRBD2; abundance: many; v_gene: TRBV2; CDR3aa: CASTGLGYEQYF; CDR3nt: TGTGCCAGCACCGGACTAGGTTACGAGCAGTACTTC
j_gene: TRBJ2-5; d_gene: -; abundance: many; v_gene: TRBV5-1; CDR3aa: CASRYLTDQETQYF; CDR3nt: TGCGCCAGCAGGTATTTAACGGACCAAGAGACCCAGTACTTC
j_gene: TRBJ2-7; d_gene: -; abundance: many; v_gene: TRBV9; CDR3aa: CASTTGPSSYEQYF; CDR3nt: TGTGCCAGCACCACAGGGCCGAGCTCCTACGAGCAGTACTTC
j_gene: TRBJ1-5; d_gene: -; abundance: few; v_gene: TRBV19; CDR3aa: CASMGVRADQPQHF; CDR3nt: TGTGCCAGTATGGGGGTCAGGGCCGATCAGCCCCAGCATTTT
j_gene: TRBJ2-2; d_gene: -; abundance: many; v_gene: TRBV28; CDR3aa: CASSYKTGLENTGELFF; CDR3nt: TGTGCCAGCAGCTACAAAACAGGGTTGGAGAACACCGGGGAGCTGTTTTTT
j_gene: TRBJ2-3; d_gene: -; abundance: many; v_gene: TRBV11-3; CDR3aa: CASSLAGVTDTQYF; CDR3nt: TGTGCCAGCAGCTTAGCGGGAGTTACAGATACGCAGTATTTT
j_gene: TRBJ2-1; d_gene: TRBD2; abundance: many; v_gene: TRBV6-2/TRBV6-3; CDR3aa: CASSYPPSGRVSSYNEQFF; CDR3nt: TGTGCCAGCAGTTACCCCCCCAGCGGGAGGGTTAGCTCCTACAATGAGCAGTTCTTC
j_gene: TRBJ2-3; d_gene: -; abundance: many; v_gene: TRBV7-2; CDR3aa: CARGRGVRDRSIDTQYF; CDR3nt: TGTGCCAGGGGGAGGGGGGTTCGGGACAGGTCAATAGATACGCAGTATTTT
j_gene: TRBJ1-1; d_gene: -; abundance: -; v_gene: TRBV6-1; CDR3aa: CASSLEQVNTEAFF; CDR3nt: TGTGCCAGCAGCCTGGAACAGGTAAACACTGAAGCTTTCTTT
j_gene: TRBJ2-7; d_gene: TRBD2; abundance: many; v_gene: TRBV15; CDR3aa: CATSRLAGGSYEQYF; CDR3nt: TGTGCCACCAGCAGGCTAGCGGGAGGCTCCTACGAGCAGTACTTC
j_gene: TRBJ1-1; d_gene: -; abundance: few; v_gene: TRBV5-5; CDR3aa: CASSLAPVVNTEAFF; CDR3nt: TGTGCCAGCAGCTTGGCCCCTGTCGTGAACACTGAAGCTTTCTTT
j_gene: TRBJ2-2; d_gene: TRBD2; abundance: -; v_gene: TRBV12-3/TRBV12-4; CDR3aa: CASRGLAGAHTGELFF; CDR3nt: TGTGCCAGCAGGGGACTAGCGGGAGCCCACACCGGGGAGCTGTTTTTT
j_gene: TRBJ2-7; d_gene: TRBD2; abundance: -; v_gene: TRBV19; CDR3aa: CASRKRDSNYEQYF; CDR3nt: TGTGCCAGCAGGAAGCGGGACTCAAACTACGAGCAGTACTTC
j_gene: TRBJ2-3; d_gene: TRBD2; abundance: many; v_gene: TRBV7-2; CDR3aa: CASSLVSREGDTQYF; CDR3nt: TGTGCCAGCAGCTTAGTGAGTCGGGAGGGTGATACGCAGTATTTT
j_gene: TRBJ1-3; d_gene: -; abundance: -; v_gene: TRBV28; CDR3aa: CASSLYGSGNTIYF; CDR3nt: TGTGCCAGCAGTTTATATGGATCTGGAAACACCATATATTTT
j_gene: TRBJ1-1; d_gene: TRBD1; abundance: many; v_gene: TRBV20-1; CDR3aa: CSASAGTGVVPNTGVEMNTEAFF; CDR3nt: TGCAGTGCTAGTGCCGGGACAGGGGTCGTCCCTAATACGGGAGTGGAAATGAACACTGAAGCTTTCTTT
j_gene: TRBJ2-2; d_gene: -; abundance: -; v_gene: TRBV5-1; CDR3aa: CASSPGSRTIPGELFF; CDR3nt: TGCGCCAGCAGCCCTGGTTCTAGAACCATCCCCGGGGAGCTGTTTTTT
j_gene: TRBJ2-7; d_gene: -; abundance: -; v_gene: TRBV20-1; CDR3aa: CSAWPSDEQYF; CDR3nt: TGCAGTGCGTGGCCCTCCGACGAGCAGTACTTC
j_gene: TRBJ2-7; d_gene: TRBD1; abundance: -; v_gene: TRBV6-1; CDR3aa: CASQVGQGRYYEQYF; CDR3nt: TGTGCCAGCCAAGTCGGACAGGGACGATACTACGAGCAGTACTTC
j_gene: TRBJ2-1; d_gene: TRBD2; abundance: few; v_gene: TRBV9; CDR3aa: CASSVAGEGYNEQFF; CDR3nt: TGTGCCAGCAGCGTAGCGGGGGAGGGGTACAATGAGCAGTTCTTC
j_gene: TRBJ2-5; d_gene: -; abundance: many; v_gene: TRBV11-3; CDR3aa: CASSLGGAEETQYF; CDR3nt: TGTGCCAGCAGCTTAGGGGGGGCTGAGGAGACCCAGTACTTC
j_gene: TRBJ2-7; d_gene: TRBD2; abundance: many; v_gene: TRBV6-1; CDR3aa: CASRSGMINEQYF; CDR3nt: TGTGCCAGCCGTAGCGGGATGATAAACGAGCAGTACTTC
j_gene: TRBJ2-1; d_gene: TRBD2; abundance: many; v_gene: TRBV4-1; CDR3aa: CASSHPKGTSGSNEQFF; CDR3nt: TGTGCCAGCAGCCATCCCAAGGGGACTAGCGGGAGTAATGAGCAGTTCTTC
j_gene: TRBJ1-4; d_gene: TRBD1; abundance: many; v_gene: TRBV30; CDR3aa: CAWRNRGGEKLFF; CDR3nt: TGTGCCTGGAGAAACAGGGGGGGTGAAAAACTGTTTTTT
j_gene: TRBJ2-1; d_gene: TRBD2; abundance: -; v_gene: TRBV5-1; CDR3aa: CASAHPASGGNEQFF; CDR3nt: TGCGCCAGCGCCCATCCGGCTAGCGGGGGGAATGAGCAGTTCTTC
j_gene: TRBJ2-7; d_gene: TRBD2; abundance: few; v_gene: TRBV29-1; CDR3aa: CSVDGTSGGNYEQYF; CDR3nt: TGCAGCGTTGACGGGACTAGCGGGGGAAACTACGAGCAGTACTTC
j_gene: TRBJ2-7; d_gene: TRBD2; abundance: few; v_gene: TRBV10-3; CDR3aa: CAISESRSPSGRGEQYF; CDR3nt: TGTGCCATCAGTGAGTCGAGGTCGCCTAGCGGGAGAGGCGAGCAGTACTTC
j_gene: TRBJ2-5; d_gene: TRBD1; abundance: -; v_gene: TRBV18; CDR3aa: CASSPLGQGSFENQYF; CDR3nt: TGTGCCAGCTCACCCCTGGGACAGGGAAGTTTTGAGAACCAGTACTTC
j_gene: TRBJ1-2; d_gene: TRBD1; abundance: many; v_gene: TRBV6-1; CDR3aa: CASSATGTGGYGYTF; CDR3nt: TGTGCCAGCAGTGCAACCGGGACAGGGGGCTATGGCTACACCTTC